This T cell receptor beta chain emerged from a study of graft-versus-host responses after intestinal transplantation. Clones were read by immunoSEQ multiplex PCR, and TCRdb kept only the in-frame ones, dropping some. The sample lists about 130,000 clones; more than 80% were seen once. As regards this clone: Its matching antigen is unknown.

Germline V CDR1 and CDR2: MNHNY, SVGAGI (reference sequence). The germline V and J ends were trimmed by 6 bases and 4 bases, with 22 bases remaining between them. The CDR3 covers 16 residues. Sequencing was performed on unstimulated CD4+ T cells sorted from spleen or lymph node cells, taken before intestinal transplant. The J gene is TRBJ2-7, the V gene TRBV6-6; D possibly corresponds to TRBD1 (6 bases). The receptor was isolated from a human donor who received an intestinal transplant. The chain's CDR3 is CASRTRPGQKGYEQYF. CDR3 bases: TGTGCCAGCAGGACACGGCCGGGACAAAAAGGGTACGAGCAGTACTTC.